Each of the 26 T cell receptor beta chains below was sequenced from the same sample in a study of blood T cells in healthy people across ages (dated by TCRdb to about 2015). Library preparation used 5' RACE. The second PCR ran for roughly 7 to 11 cycles and used a J-beta primer mix along with a sample-barcoded 5' primer. The raw public reads went through TCRdb reprocessing: fastp at Q25, MiXCR clone calling, in-frame beta chains kept. Rows with one shared CDR3 protein collapse into an entry with the most common genes and DNA. The sample includes some 1,800,000 distinct CDR3 sequences, with 35% to 50% observed a single time. About 21% of the sample is held by the ten biggest clonotypes. The source material was blood. The receptors were sampled from a human donor in good health.

The V and J genes are TRBV12-3 or TRBV12-4 and TRBJ2-3, with a possible D match to TRBD2 (5 bases). V lost 5 bases and J 1 base, leaving 13 bases between the germline ends. The CDR3 runs to 15 residues. The DNA for the CDR3 is TGTGCCAGCAGTGAGGCTAGCCCGGGCACAGATACGCAGTATTTT. This encodes CASSEASPGTDTQYF.

The rearrangement links TRBV4-3 to TRBJ1-2, with D possibly matching TRBD1 (5 bases). Germline assignment: CDR1 LGHNA and CDR2 YSLEER. The CDR3 consists of 15 residues. Trimming shortened V by 3 bases and J by 10 bases, and 21 bases separated the two germline ends. The CDR3 loop is CASSHGSRVFDDYTF. The CDR3 nucleotides are TGCGCCAGCAGCCACGGCTCCAGGGTATTCGATGACTACACCTTC.

As for this clonotype: One junction end does not reproduce the germline sequence, and a read error may be involved. The rearrangement links TRBV20-1 to TRBJ1-6, with TRBD1 as a possible D gene (6 bases). The CDR3 consists of 12 residues. Germline V gene data show CDR1 as DFQATT and CDR2 as SNEGSKA (reference sequence). CDR3 DNA sequence: TGCAGTGCTCGAGATCAACAGGGCCCCCTCCACTTT. This encodes CSARDQQGPLHF.

The chain links TRBV6-2 or TRBV6-3 to TRBJ2-3; D unclear. Trimming pared 7 bases from V and 8 bases from J, leaving 13 bases between. CDR3 size: 12 residues. Germline assignment: CDR1 MNHEY and CDR2 SVGEGT. The CDR3 sequence is CASTQDSATQYF. The CDR3, as DNA: TGTGCCAGCACTCAGGATTCAGCTACGCAGTATTTT.

The chain recombines TRBV7-2 with TRBJ2-2, with 7 bases identical to TRBD2. V gave up 3 bases and J gave up 1 base; unmatched junction bases: 5. This CDR3 comprises 16 residues. Germline V gene data show CDR1 as SGHTA and CDR2 as FQGNSA. CDR3 sequence (DNA): TGTGCCAGCAGCTTCACGACTAGCCGGAACACCGGGGAGCTGTTTTTT. Its translation: CASSFTTSRNTGELFF.

This clonotype has just a few counts. The chain is built from TRBV20-1 and TRBJ2-1, with a weak D call TRBD1 (6 bases). This CDR3 is built from 15 residues. Trimming cost V 2 bases and J 5 bases, with 16 bases left between them. Germline V CDR1 and CDR2: DFQATT, SNEGSKA (reference sequence). For the CDR3, the DNA is TGCAGTGCTAGACCGGGCCTCGGGACAAACAATGAGCAGTTCTTC. This gives the protein CSARPGLGTNNEQFF.

In regard to this clonotype: This clone may be a read error of a much larger clone one base away. The chain's CDR3 is CASREIGANYEQYF. CDR3 sequence (DNA): TGTGCCAGCAGGGAAATCGGGGCTAATTACGAGCAGTACTTC. This chain connects TRBV2 to TRBJ2-7; perhaps D is TRBD1 or TRBD2 (5 bases each). CDR3 length: 14 residues. Germline V lookup: CDR1 SNHLY, CDR2 FYNNEI. V was clipped by 6 bases and J by 4 bases, with 16 bases between them. Combining the CDR3 with reference TRBV2 and TRBJ2-7 gives the whole variable domain EPEVTQTPSHQVTQMGQEVILRCVPISNHLYFYWYRQILGQKVEFLVSFYNNEISEKSEIFDDQFSVERPDGSNFTLKIRSTKLEDSAMYFCASREIGANYEQYFGPGTRLTVT.

The V call is TRBV11-2, the J call TRBJ1-2, with D perhaps matching TRBD1 (6 bases). Germline V gene data show CDR1 as SGHAT and CDR2 as FQNNGV. V was trimmed by 4 bases and J by 4 bases, leaving 19 bases between them. The CDR3 is 16 residues long. CDR3 DNA sequence: TGTGCCAGCAGCTCGTTGAGACAGGCGGTAATCTATGGCTACACCTTC. Its translation is CASSSLRQAVIYGYTF.

This rearrangement joins TRBV12-3 or TRBV12-4 to TRBJ1-2; D is undetermined. This CDR3 spans 17 amino acids. Between the trimmed V and J ends, which lost 2 bases and 5 bases, there was a span of 21 bases. CDR3 loop: CASSLIPPSIPRYGYTF. CDR3 nucleotide sequence: TGTGCCAGCAGTTTAATTCCCCCATCAATCCCCCGTTATGGCTACACCTTC.

V usage is TRBV6-2 or TRBV6-3 and J usage is TRBJ2-5; no clear D gene. V lost 11 bases to trimming and J lost 5 bases, with 12 bases between them. CDR1 is MNHEY and CDR2 is SVGEGT in the germline V gene. This CDR3 has 11 amino acids. Written as DNA, the CDR3 is TGTGCCGGCTCCCTGCCGGAGACCCAGTACTTC. Translated, it gives CAGSLPETQYF.

The chain combines TRBV2 with TRBJ1-5; maybe TRBD1 (5 bases). From germline, CDR1 is SNHLY and CDR2 FYNNEI. Deletions cut 5 bases from V and 1 base from J, with 15 bases between. The CDR3 contains 16 residues. CDR3 sequence reads: CASSPSGGWSNQPQHF. CDR3 nucleotide sequence: TGTGCCAGCAGTCCCTCCGGGGGTTGGAGCAATCAGCCCCAGCATTTT.

Comments on this clonotype: A much larger clone lies one base from this, so it may be a read error. This CDR3 reads CSVESRNTDMQYF. The CDR3 DNA reads TGCAGCGTTGAATCACGAAACACAGATATGCAGTATTTT. V and J are TRBV29-1 and TRBJ2-3; D gene unclear. Germline CDR1 is SQVTM and CDR2 is ANQGSEA. The CDR3 consists of 13 residues.

The chain uses TRBV20-1 and TRBJ1-2, with 7 nucleotides matching TRBD1. This CDR3 is 13 amino acids long. In germline, CDR1 is DFQATT, CDR2 SNEGSKA (reference sequence). V lost 5 bases, J lost 2 bases, and 5 bases stayed unmatched. The CDR3 sequence: CSAPWGQNYGYTF. DNA of the CDR3: TGCAGTGCTCCCTGGGGACAGAACTATGGCTACACCTTC.

This clonotype came up a few times. The genes are TRBV12-3 or TRBV12-4 and TRBJ2-6; 7 bases map to TRBD1. V lost 6 bases to trimming and J lost 4 bases; unmatched junction nucleotides: 12. This CDR3 contains 17 residues. This chain's CDR3 is CASSPPSTGLGANVLTF. The CDR3 region has the DNA TGTGCCAGCAGCCCTCCCTCGACAGGGCTCGGGGCCAACGTCCTGACTTTC.

The rearrangement joins TRBV5-1 to TRBJ1-6; unclear D gene. Germline CDR1 is SGHRS and CDR2 is YFSETQ. Trimming stripped 0 bases from V and 10 bases from J, with 11 bases between. The CDR3 covers 14 residues. The CDR3 nucleotides are TGCGCCAGCAGCTTGGACACCGTGATGTCACCCCTCCACTTT. Translated, it gives CASSLDTVMSPLHF.

The chain combines TRBV5-1 with TRBJ2-3; 7 positions match TRBD2. From germline, CDR1 is SGHRS and CDR2 YFSETQ. After removal of 4 bases from V and 2 bases from J, the junction contained 13 bases not matched to a gene. The CDR3 has 17 residues. The CDR3 is CASSPPAGENPTDTQYF. CDR3 nucleotide sequence: TGCGCCAGCAGCCCTCCGGCGGGAGAGAACCCCACAGATACGCAGTATTTT.

There are a few counts of this clonotype. The chain employs TRBV7-9 and TRBJ2-5, with 9 bases aligning to TRBD2. The CDR3 is 16 residues long. The germline V gene encodes CDR1 SEHNR and CDR2 FQNEAQ (reference sequence). J was trimmed by 7 bases and V by 6 bases; bases with no gene match: 15. The CDR3 DNA reads TGTGCCAGCAGTTACCTAGCGGGGCTTTCCAGTGGGACCCAGTACTTC. It yields the protein CASSYLAGLSSGTQYF.

This clonotype showed up just a few times. The chain joins TRBV4-2 to TRBJ2-5; D is possibly TRBD2 (6 bases). V shed 3 bases and J shed 2 bases, with 13 bases lying between them. Germline V gene data show CDR1 as LGHNA and CDR2 as YNFKEQ. The CDR3 sequence is 15 residues long. This CDR3 is CASSQTGDQQETQYF. The CDR3 region has the DNA TGTGCCAGCAGCCAGACGGGGGACCAACAAGAGACCCAGTACTTC.

The rearrangement joins TRBV4-3 to TRBJ2-3, with TRBD2 matching 7 bases. CDR3 length: 16 residues. Germline values: CDR1 LGHNA, CDR2 YSLEER. J gave up 3 bases and V 2 bases, and 8 bases lay outside the gene matches. The chain's CDR3 is CASSQYRGGVTDTQYF. The CDR3 DNA reads TGCGCCAGCAGCCAATACCGCGGGGGAGTGACAGATACGCAGTATTTT.

The V call is TRBV15, the J call TRBJ1-2, with D hard to call. The CDR3 has 12 amino acids. Trimming cost V 3 bases and J 4 bases, with 6 bases left between them. Germline CDR1 LNHNV, CDR2 YYDKDF (reference sequence). CDR3 amino acids: CATSSSTYGYTF. DNA of the CDR3: TGTGCCACCAGCAGCAGCACCTATGGCTACACCTTC.

The chain combines TRBV2 with TRBJ2-5; D possibly corresponds to TRBD1 (6 bases). The end of the DNA fits TRBJ2-1 better, so the J call may be wrong. Germline V gene data show CDR1 as SNHLY and CDR2 as FYNNEI. This CDR3 has 15 amino acids. CDR3 bases: TGTGCCAGCAGAGACACAGGGAAGGTAGTAAATGAGCAGTTCTTC. As protein: CASRDTGKVVNEQFF.

This clonotype turned up a few times. The chain employs TRBV5-6 and TRBJ1-2, with D unclear. Trimming left V 0 bases short and J 2 bases short, with 8 bases between. In germline, CDR1 is SGHDT, CDR2 YYEEEE. This CDR3 comprises 14 residues. This CDR3 reads CASSLGNGNYGYTF. The CDR3 region has the DNA TGTGCCAGCAGCTTGGGCAATGGGAACTATGGCTACACCTTC.

Regarding this clonotype: A read error may be the cause here, since a much bigger clone is one base away. The V gene is TRBV29-1, the J gene TRBJ2-7; 8 bases map to TRBD2. Unmatched junction bases numbered 11, after V lost 7 bases and J lost 3 bases. Germline V gene lookup returns CDR1 SQVTM and CDR2 ANQGSEA. The CDR3 runs 14 residues. The CDR3 DNA follows: TGCAGCGCAACCACCAGCGGGAGCGACTACGAGCAGTACTTC. As protein: CSATTSGSDYEQYF.

The chain joins TRBV10-3 to TRBJ2-3; D ambiguous. V dropped 7 bases and J dropped 0 bases, with 11 bases sitting between them. The CDR3 loop spans 14 amino acids. From germline, CDR1 is ENHRY and CDR2 SYGVKD. CDR3 sequence: CAINSARSTDTQYF. CDR3 DNA: TGTGCCATCAATTCGGCTAGGAGCACAGATACGCAGTATTTT.

The chain has TRBV24-1 and TRBJ2-5; 10 nucleotides agree with TRBD2. The CDR3 is made up of 16 amino acids. Germline CDR1 reads KGHDR; CDR2 reads SFDVKD. With 3 bases clipped from V and 1 base from J, the junction kept 4 bases outside the gene matches. CDR3 residues: CATSDPGLAAQETQYF. The CDR3 region has the DNA TGTGCCACCAGTGATCCCGGACTAGCGGCCCAAGAGACCCAGTACTTC.

The V and J genes are TRBV3-1 and TRBJ1-1; D perhaps matches TRBD1 (5 bases). Per germline, CDR1 LGHDT and CDR2 YNNKEL (reference sequence). Trimming stripped 6 bases from V and 5 bases from J, with 10 bases between. This CDR3 has 12 residues. The CDR3 DNA sequence: TGTGCCAGCAGAGGGGATTTGACTGAAGCTTTCTTT. Encoded protein: CASRGDLTEAFF.